A single TCR beta chain is shown here with its context. Its antigen remains unidentified. Some clones are missing from TCRdb's copy, which holds only in-frame ones; the method was immunoSEQ multiplex PCR. The data contain 26,000 or so clones, roughly 80% of them singletons. Sequencing was preceded by expansion of antigen-specific CD4+ T cells with viral peptide pools in the ViraFEST assay. Cultured cells yielded isolated CD4+ T cells after approximately nine days. Either the mRNA-1273 or the BNT162b2 vaccine was given to participants as two doses. Testing of the vaccine recipients showed negative nucleocapsid antibodies and no prior SARS-CoV-2 infection. Each culture well received some 1.9 million PBMC. These cells were then cultured in IMDM with about 10 IU/ml IL-2 and 9.5 to 10 ug/ml peptides. The data belong to a study of vaccination effects on CD4 cells after COVID-19. The study's findings and limits: Infection- and vaccine-induced clones contracted markedly late after vaccination.

The TCR sequence derives from a human donor who received a COVID-19 vaccine. Some clones in this sample may be carry-over from other donors' samples. Sequencing used CD4+ T cells from PBMCs cultured with HCoV-NL63 spike peptides, obtained after COVID-19 vaccination.

CDR3 DNA sequence: TGTGCCAGCAGTTACGGCCAAAACACTGAAGCTTTCTTT. Its protein is CASSYGQNTEAFF. The chain combines TRBV6-5 with TRBJ1-1; D gene uncertain. The CDR3 loop spans 13 amino acids. V was cut by 2 bases and J by 2 bases, with 6 bases left in between. Germline CDR1 is MNHEY and CDR2 is SVGAGI.